The 12 T cell receptor beta chains below all came from one sample that was sequenced in a study of patients and donors after allogeneic stem cell transplantation. MiXCR was run by TCRdb on the RT-PCR reads, yielding one entry per CDR3 protein. Of about 200,000 distinct CDR3 sequences listed, 40% to 45% are singletons. Material for sequencing was blood, either unsorted or a sorted T cell fraction (not recorded which). Source of these receptors: a human donor who was either an allogeneic HSCT recipient or a stem cell or donor lymphocyte infusion donor (not recorded which). It is not recorded whose cells these are; they may come from a transplant donor.

This clonotype was counted a single time. This chain links TRBV27 with TRBJ1-2; 10 bases are a match to TRBD1. Germline V gene lookup returns CDR1 MNHEY and CDR2 SMNVEV (reference sequence). This CDR3 spans 15 amino acids. The V segment lost 5 bases and the J segment 8 bases; nucleotides outside the gene matches: 11. The CDR3 DNA reads TGTGCCAGCAGTCCCTTTGAAGGGACAGGGGAGGGCTACACCTTC. Translated: CASSPFEGTGEGYTF.

The CDR3 here is CASRPDRASVYNEQFF. DNA for the CDR3: TGTGCCAGCAGGCCTGACAGGGCCTCCGTCTACAATGAGCAGTTCTTC. The J gene is TRBJ2-1, the V gene TRBV27, with 7 bases aligning to TRBD1. The V gene end was trimmed by 6 bases and the J gene end by 3 bases; junction bases not matched to a gene: 11. The CDR3 is made up of 16 amino acids. Germline V gene sequence: CDR1 MNHEY, CDR2 SMNVEV (reference sequence).

The gene calls are TRBV24-1 and TRBJ2-7; D is uncertain. The ends were cut back, 3 bases at V and 3 bases at J, with 5 bases in the middle. From germline, CDR1 is KGHDR and CDR2 SFDVKD. The CDR3 length is 12 residues. As DNA, the CDR3 is TGTGCCACCAGTGATGGATACTACGAGCAGTACTTC. It specifies CATSDGYYEQYF.

This chain uses TRBV5-1 with TRBJ1-2, with TRBD1 matching 7 bases. Germline assignment: CDR1 SGHRS and CDR2 YFSETQ. This CDR3 is 15 amino acids long. V lost 4 bases and J lost 3; bases outside the gene matches: 9. The CDR3 is CASSVTGVGDYGYTF. The CDR3 DNA is TGCGCCAGCAGCGTAACAGGGGTTGGTGACTATGGCTACACCTTC.

This chain uses TRBV21-1 with TRBJ2-5; the table calls TRBD2, which could not be checked here. TRBV21-1 is labeled a pseudogene. This CDR3 comprises 17 residues. DNA for the CDR3: TGTGCCAGCAGCCCGATTTTAGGGGAGGGTAGTAGCGAGACCCAGTACTTC. This encodes CASSPILGEGSSETQYF.

This clonotype has more than one count but fewer than ten. This chain connects TRBV9 to TRBJ2-1, with D possibly being TRBD1 or TRBD2 (5 bases each). CDR3 size: 16 residues. The V and J ends lost 4 bases and 6 bases respectively, with 20 bases between them. Germline-derived CDR1 and CDR2 are SGDLS and YYNGEE. CDR3 sequence: CASSCHGTRFSNEQFF. The CDR3 coding sequence is TGTGCCAGCAGCTGCCACGGGACGCGGTTTAGCAATGAGCAGTTCTTC.

This clonotype was detected a few times. The chain is built from TRBV12-3 or TRBV12-4 and TRBJ1-3; D is unresolved. Trimming shortened V by 6 bases and J by 0 bases, and 15 bases separated the two germline ends. The CDR3 runs 16 residues. The CDR3 DNA reads as TGTGCCAGCAGCCCACATGTCAAGTTCTCTGGAAACACCATATATTTT. Amino acid sequence: CASSPHVKFSGNTIYF.

The rearrangement uses TRBV6-6 and TRBJ1-4; 7 positions match TRBD1. The V gene's germline CDR1 is MNHNY and CDR2 SVGAGI (reference sequence). There are 15 residues in the CDR3. J lost 1 base, V lost 7 bases, and 6 bases had no gene match. CDR3 nucleotides: TGTGCCAGCAACGAAAACAGGGGAACTAATGAAAAACTGTTTTTT. Translating it yields CASNENRGTNEKLFF.

This clonotype was seen ten or more times. The gene calls are TRBV7-2 and TRBJ1-5; D is undetermined. This CDR3 has 12 residues. Trimming removed 5 bases from V and 6 bases from J, with 8 bases in between. CDR1 SGHTA and CDR2 FQGNSA come from the germline V gene. The CDR3 coding sequence is TGTGCCAGCAGCACCGACTTTCAGCCCCAGCATTTT. Translated, it gives CASSTDFQPQHF.

This clonotype was seen more than once but under ten times. The chain links TRBV29-1 to TRBJ1-4; 9 bases line up with TRBD1. The CDR3 is 13 residues long. The J segment lost 2 bases and the V segment lost 6 bases, leaving 1 base of the junction unmatched. Germline values: CDR1 SQVTM, CDR2 ANQGSEA. CDR3 sequence reads: CSVDRGTNEKLFF. DNA of the CDR3: TGCAGCGTAGACAGGGGGACTAATGAAAAACTGTTTTTT.

The chain uses TRBV14 and TRBJ2-3; D is undetermined. CDR1 SGHDN and CDR2 FVKESK come from the germline V gene. The CDR3 runs 15 residues. Trimming stripped 4 bases from V and 0 bases from J, with 11 bases between. DNA for the CDR3: TGTGCCAGCAGCCCTCAGGAAACTAGCACAGATACGCAGTATTTT. This codes for CASSPQETSTDTQYF.

The chain links TRBV12-3 or TRBV12-4 to TRBJ2-7; D gene uncertain. Deletions cut 6 bases from V and 2 bases from J, with 8 bases between. The CDR3 spans 12 residues. CDR3 residues: CASSSTTYEQYF. The CDR3 bases are TGTGCCAGCAGCTCGACCACCTACGAGCAGTACTTC.